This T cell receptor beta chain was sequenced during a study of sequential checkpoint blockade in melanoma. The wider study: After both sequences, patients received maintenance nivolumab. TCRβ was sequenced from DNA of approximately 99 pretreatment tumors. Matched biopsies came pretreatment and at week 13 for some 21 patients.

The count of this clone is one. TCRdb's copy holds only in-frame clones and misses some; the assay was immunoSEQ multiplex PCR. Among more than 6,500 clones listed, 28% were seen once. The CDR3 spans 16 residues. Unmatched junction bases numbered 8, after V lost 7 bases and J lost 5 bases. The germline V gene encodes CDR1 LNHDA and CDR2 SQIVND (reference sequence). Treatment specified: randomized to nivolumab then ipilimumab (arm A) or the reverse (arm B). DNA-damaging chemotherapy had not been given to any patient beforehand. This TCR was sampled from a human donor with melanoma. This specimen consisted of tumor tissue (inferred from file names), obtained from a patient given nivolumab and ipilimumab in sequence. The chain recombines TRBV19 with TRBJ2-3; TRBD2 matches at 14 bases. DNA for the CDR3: TGTGCCAGTAACAAGGGACTAGCGGGAGTTGGAGATACGCAGTATTTT. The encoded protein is CASNKGLAGVGDTQYF.